This passage covers 18 T cell receptor beta chains from one sample sequenced in a study of cytomegalovirus exposure and HLA in healthy donors. PCR amplification relied on 60 Vbeta primers (plus 13 Jbeta primers). Assay: immunoSEQ multiplex PCR; the TCRdb copy retains only in-frame clones and omits some. The sample lists hundreds of thousands of clones; around 80% were seen once. Sequencing used PBMCs. These receptors came from a man aged 25-45 years in good health and CMV-seronegative.

V usage is TRBV5-1 and J usage is TRBJ1-1; 9 positions agree with TRBD1. J lost 4 bases, V lost 4 bases, and 5 bases had no gene match. Germline V gene data show CDR1 as SGHRS and CDR2 as YFSETQ. This CDR3 comprises 14 residues. CDR3 coding DNA: TGCGCCAGCAGCCCTCGACAGGGGGGCACTGAAGCTTTCTTT. Translation gives CASSPRQGGTEAFF.

The rearrangement links TRBV2 to TRBJ2-7; no definite D call. This CDR3 has 13 residues. V lost 4 bases, J lost 0 bases, and 7 bases lay in between. CDR1 SNHLY and CDR2 FYNNEI come from the germline V gene. CDR3 protein: CASSGPSSYEQYF. CDR3 in DNA: TGTGCCAGCAGTGGCCCCAGCTCCTACGAGCAGTACTTC.

The chain links TRBV6-5 to TRBJ1-6; 10 positions agree with TRBD1. The CDR3 has 15 amino acids. With V trimmed by 5 bases and J by 7 bases, 5 bases remained unmatched. Per the germline V gene, CDR1 is MNHEY and CDR2 is SVGAGI. CDR3 bases: TGTGCCAGCAGTCAGACAGGGGGCAAGAATTCACCCCTCCACTTT. Its protein is CASSQTGGKNSPLHF.

The V call is TRBV4-2, the J call TRBJ2-7; 10 nucleotides align to TRBD2. This CDR3 contains 14 residues. Trimming took 6 bases from V and 4 from J; bases not matched to a gene: 6. Per germline, CDR1 LGHNA and CDR2 YNFKEQ. CDR3 loop: CASSPLAGDYEQYF. Here the CDR3 DNA reads TGTGCCAGCAGTCCTCTAGCGGGGGATTACGAGCAGTACTTC.

CDR3: CARQGSSYNSPLHF. In DNA, the CDR3 is TGTGCCAGACAGGGGAGCTCCTATAATTCACCCCTCCACTTT. The chain links TRBV19 to TRBJ1-6; 7 bases are shared with TRBD1. J was trimmed by 0 bases and V by 9 bases; bases with no gene match: 2. CDR1 LNHDA and CDR2 SQIVND come from the germline V gene (reference sequence). The CDR3 extends over 14 amino acids.

V usage is TRBV14 and J usage is TRBJ2-5; TRBD2 matches 11 bases. Trimming removed 1 base from V and 7 bases from J; junction bases left unmatched: 2. CDR3 size: 14 residues. Germline V gene lookup returns CDR1 SGHDN and CDR2 FVKESK. The CDR3 nucleotides read TGTGCCAGCAGCCAAGGACTAGCGGGGCGGACCCAGTACTTC. Residues: CASSQGLAGRTQYF.

This chain connects TRBV5-4 to TRBJ1-2; a weak D match, TRBD1 (6 bases). Germline V lookup: CDR1 SGHNT, CDR2 YYREEE (reference sequence). Trimming cost V 2 bases and J 4 bases, with 12 bases left between them. The CDR3 spans 14 residues. CDR3 loop: CASSFRGGSYGYTF. The CDR3 DNA reads TGTGCCAGCAGCTTCAGGGGAGGGTCCTATGGCTACACCTTC.

This chain uses TRBV7-9 with TRBJ2-3; perhaps TRBD1 as D (5 bases). Trimming removed 6 bases at V and 3 bases at J, with 13 bases between. The CDR3 contains 14 residues. The germline V gene encodes CDR1 SEHNR and CDR2 FQNEAQ (reference sequence). The chain's CDR3 is CASSLGQGTDTQYF. The DNA for the CDR3 is TGTGCCAGCAGTCTTGGGCAGGGAACAGATACGCAGTATTTT.

The V and J genes are TRBV6-6 and TRBJ1-2; D is unresolved. CDR1 is MNHNY, CDR2 SVGAGI, per germline (reference sequence). The CDR3 totals 11 residues. V was clipped by 5 bases and J by 6 bases, with 7 bases between them. CDR3 in amino acids: CASSSGDGYTF. CDR3 in DNA: TGTGCCAGCAGTAGCGGGGATGGCTACACCTTC.

The rearrangement uses TRBV2 and TRBJ1-5, with unresolved D. The ends were cut back, 6 bases at V and 6 bases at J, with 15 bases in the middle. CDR1 SNHLY and CDR2 FYNNEI come from the germline V gene. The CDR3 is 14 amino acids. This chain's CDR3 is CASRTLGSTQPQHF. CDR3 nucleotide sequence: TGTGCCAGCAGGACTCTGGGGAGTACTCAGCCCCAGCATTTT.

This clone was seen just once. The chain carries TRBV7-6 and TRBJ1-5; a possible D gene is TRBD1 (5 bases). There are 15 residues in the CDR3. Germline CDR1 and CDR2: SGHVS and FNYEAQ. CDR3 bases: TGTGCATCGCGGGGAGGGGTCTATAGCAATCAGCCCCAGCATTTT. Translation gives CASRGGVYSNQPQHF.

This clone appeared a few times. The chain has TRBV29-1 and TRBJ2-1; the D gene is possibly TRBD1 (6 bases). The CDR3 is 14 residues long. Trimming removed 3 bases from V and 6 bases from J, with 15 bases in between. Germline CDR1 and CDR2: SQVTM and ANQGSEA. CDR3 in DNA: TGCAGCGTTGAGGGGGCCTCAGGCGCCAATGAGCAGTTCTTC. It yields the protein CSVEGASGANEQFF.

V gene TRBV5-6 combines with J gene TRBJ2-1; 9 positions agree with TRBD2. Germline assignment: CDR1 SGHDT and CDR2 YYEEEE. After removal of 5 bases from V and 7 bases from J, the junction contained 7 bases not matched to a gene. The CDR3 has 14 residues. The CDR3 region has the DNA TGTGCCAGCAGGACTAGCGGCTCAGTTAATGAGCAGTTCTTC. Amino acids: CASRTSGSVNEQFF. The full variable domain, rest sourced from reference TRBV5-6 and TRBJ2-1, is DAGVTQSPTHLIKTRGQQVTLRCSPKSGHDTVSWYQQALGQGPQFIFQYYEEEERQRGNFPDRFSGHQFPNYSSELNVNALLLGDSALYLCASRTSGSVNEQFFGPGTRLTVL.

The CDR3 DNA reads as TGCGCCAGCAGCCACCAGGACAGGGGGGGTAACTATGGCTACACCTTC. This codes for CASSHQDRGGNYGYTF. The V and J genes are TRBV5-1 and TRBJ1-2; 10 bases line up with TRBD1. V was pared by 4 bases and J by 1 base, with 7 bases of the junction left unmatched. Germline assignment: CDR1 SGHRS and CDR2 YFSETQ. This CDR3 region has 16 residues.

In its sample, this clone was seen once. The V and J genes are TRBV27 and TRBJ2-7; D is unclear. Trimming removed 5 bases from V and 2 bases from J, with 10 bases in between. CDR1 is MNHEY, CDR2 SMNVEV, per germline (reference sequence). There are 13 residues in the CDR3. The CDR3 spells CASSPFTTYEQYF. In DNA, the CDR3 is TGTGCCAGCAGTCCTTTCACTACCTACGAGCAGTACTTC.

J is TRBJ2-4 and V is TRBV28; TRBD2 aligns across 12 bases. The CDR3 contains 14 residues. V was pared by 5 bases and J by 10 bases, with 6 bases of the junction left unmatched. CDR1 is MDHEN, CDR2 SYDVKM, per germline. CDR3 loop: CASSHLAGGSIQYF. The CDR3, as DNA: TGTGCCAGCAGTCATCTAGCGGGGGGGAGTATTCAGTACTTC.

V usage is TRBV6-5 and J usage is TRBJ2-7; 10 positions agree with TRBD2. The V segment lost 4 bases and the J segment 0 bases; nucleotides outside the gene matches: 6. CDR3 length: 16 residues. The germline V gene encodes CDR1 MNHEY and CDR2 SVGAGI. CDR3 DNA sequence: TGTGCCAGCAGTTCCGATAGCGGGGGGAGCTCCTACGAGCAGTACTTC. Translated: CASSSDSGGSSYEQYF.

The chain combines TRBV6-1 with TRBJ1-5; D remains unclear. V was shortened by 3 bases and J by 9 bases, with 6 bases between the two germline ends. Germline-derived CDR1 and CDR2 are MNHNS and SASEGT. The CDR3 spans 11 residues. The DNA for the CDR3 is TGTGCCAGCAGTGACTCTCCGCCCCAGCATTTT. Its translation is CASSDSPPQHF.